This TCR beta chain appears in the sequencing data of a study of cytomegalovirus exposure and HLA in healthy donors. The PCR had 60 Vbeta and 13 Jbeta primers. Method: immunoSEQ multiplex PCR; TCRdb's copy keeps in-frame clones and lacks some. The sample includes tens of thousands of clones, around 76% of them seen just once. The V gene's germline CDR1 is MNHEY and CDR2 SVGAGI. The ends lost 6 bases at V and 4 bases at J; junction bases unmatched: 7. The CDR3 runs to 14 residues. This chain connects TRBV6-5 to TRBJ2-3, with 7 bases matching TRBD1. Sequences were obtained from PBMCs. This TCR derives from a male donor in good health and CMV-seropositive. CDR3 in DNA: TGTGCCAGCAGCAGAGGGGGCATCGCAGATACGCAGTATTTT. Protein sequence: CASSRGGIADTQYF.